This T cell receptor beta chain originates from a study of blood T cells in healthy people across ages. Study-wide results and caveats: The lack of PBMC sorting stopped any conclusive naive versus antigen-experienced comparison. Significant beta diversity loss was already apparent by age around 40, declining roughly linearly. Among long-lived donors, naive CD4+ cells were more numerous and diversity higher than in aged donors.

Per sample, no less than 5.5 micrograms of total RNA were extracted. The junction had 7 bases not matched to a gene; V was cut back by 6 bases and J by 3 bases. CDR3 length: 14 residues. The germline V gene encodes CDR1 GTSNPN and CDR2 SVGIG (reference sequence). A second PCR of roughly 6 to 12 cycles used a sample-barcoded 5' primer and a J-beta primer mix. Each CDR3 protein is one row after TCRdb ran MiXCR on the 5' RACE reads. The sample lists roughly 1.5 million distinct CDR3 sequences, around 40% occurring once. Notes on this clonotype: Its antigen remains unidentified.

The receptor's source is a woman between 18 and 30 years old in good health. Sequences were obtained from blood. The chain links TRBV30 to TRBJ2-2; 7 nucleotides agree with TRBD1. In DNA, the CDR3 is TGTGCCTGCTACAGGGGATCGTACACCGGGGAGCTGTTTTTT. Amino acid sequence: CACYRGSYTGELFF.